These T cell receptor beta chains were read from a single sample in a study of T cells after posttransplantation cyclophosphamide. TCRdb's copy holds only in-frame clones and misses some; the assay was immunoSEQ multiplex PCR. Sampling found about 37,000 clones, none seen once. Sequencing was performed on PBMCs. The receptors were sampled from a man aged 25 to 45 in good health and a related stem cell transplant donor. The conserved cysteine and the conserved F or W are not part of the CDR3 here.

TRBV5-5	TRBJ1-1	ASSLVTGVNTEAF
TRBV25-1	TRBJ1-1	ASSDPSVPNTEAF
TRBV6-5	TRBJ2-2	ASGRTGDTGELF
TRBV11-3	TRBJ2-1	ASSLDRLAGPKDEQF
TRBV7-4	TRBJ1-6	ARSLQGERFNSPLH
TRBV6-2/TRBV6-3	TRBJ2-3	ASSPRLAGGRDTDTQY
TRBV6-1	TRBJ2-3	ASSEAAGHSTDTQY
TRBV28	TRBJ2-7	ASSSWETGLRLVGSYEQY
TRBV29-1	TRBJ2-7	SVDRGDEQY
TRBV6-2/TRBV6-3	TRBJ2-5	ASRPSGGAGETQY
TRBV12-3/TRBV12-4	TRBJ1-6	ASSLYLQWNSPLH
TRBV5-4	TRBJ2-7	ASSFGQLYEQY
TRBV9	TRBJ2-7	ASSVGTVTYEQY
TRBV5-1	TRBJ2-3	ASSPRLDSDTQY
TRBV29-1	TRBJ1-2	SGHSGRGGYT
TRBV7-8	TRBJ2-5	ASSPIGDSETQY
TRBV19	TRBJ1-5	ASREQGARSQPQH
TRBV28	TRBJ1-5	ASSPPGQGALSNQPQH
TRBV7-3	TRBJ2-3	ASSLTGGSDTQY
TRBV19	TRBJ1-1	ASSITAQLNTEAF
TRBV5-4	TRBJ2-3	ASSFGTGTDTQY
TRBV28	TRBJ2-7	ASLRRPSYEQY
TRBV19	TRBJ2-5	ASNKKASGAQETQY
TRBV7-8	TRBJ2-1	ASSLARTGRNEQF
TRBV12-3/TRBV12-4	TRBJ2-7	ASSLASTSGISYEQY
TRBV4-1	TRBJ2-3	ASSHGGTSTDTQY
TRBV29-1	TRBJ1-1	SVENRGPGTEAF
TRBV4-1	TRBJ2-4	ASSHGLLAKNIQY
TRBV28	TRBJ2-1	ASTRQISYNEQF
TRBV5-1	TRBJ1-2	ASSLRGGVEGYT
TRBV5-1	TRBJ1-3	ANSLVWNRENTIY
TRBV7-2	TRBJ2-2	ASSSQGWELF
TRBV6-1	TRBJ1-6	ASSERQGGNSPLH
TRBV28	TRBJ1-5	ASSLQGRSNQPQH
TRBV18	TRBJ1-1	ASSPSTGNTEAF
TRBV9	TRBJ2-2	ASSGRGNTGELF
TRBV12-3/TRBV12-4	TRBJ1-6	ASSPQGARGNSPLH
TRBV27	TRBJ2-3	ASSLSSGGPDTQY
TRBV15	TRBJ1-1	ATSRADRDTEAF
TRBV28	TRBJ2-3	AGGDTQY
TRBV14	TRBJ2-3	ASSQKRDRLTDTQY
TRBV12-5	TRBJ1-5	ASGTGSNQPQH
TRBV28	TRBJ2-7	ASSLYGTAYEQY
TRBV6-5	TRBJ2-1	ASSYSNEGAGEQF
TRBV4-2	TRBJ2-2	ASSQPTGELF
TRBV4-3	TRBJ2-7	ASSQDSASYEQY
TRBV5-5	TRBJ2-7	ASSLRASGVSSYEQY
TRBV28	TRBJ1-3	ASSYRRGSGNTIY
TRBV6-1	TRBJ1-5	ASSERYLSGSGGDSNQPQH
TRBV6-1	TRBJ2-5	ASSGYNQETQY
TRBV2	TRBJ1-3	ASRQGTGRTGNTIY
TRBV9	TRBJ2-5	ASSGGPRGLETQY
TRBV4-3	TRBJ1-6	ASSQDNRGVSPLH
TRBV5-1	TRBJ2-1	ASSFETNRGVPYNEQF
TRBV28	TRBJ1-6	ASSPRYRGGNSPLH
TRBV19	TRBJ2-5	ASSVSGGLQETQY
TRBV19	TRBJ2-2	ASSTGGATGGELF
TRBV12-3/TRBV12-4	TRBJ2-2	ASSPQVTGELF
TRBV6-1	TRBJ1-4	ACRPRRSGEKLF
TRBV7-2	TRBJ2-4	ASSSQGADTIY